One and the same sample provided the 24 T cell receptor beta chains below, sequenced in a study of control samples from healthy donors and cancer patients. Only in-frame clones appear in the TCRdb table, and some are missing; sequencing was by immunoSEQ multiplex PCR. The sample records tens of thousands of clones, around 86% being singletons. Sequencing was carried out using blood. All receptors come from a woman in her forties or fifties in good health.

This chain joins TRBV6-4 and TRBJ2-1; 9 nucleotides line up with TRBD1. J was trimmed by 3 bases and V by 0 bases; bases with no gene match: 0. The CDR3 has 15 amino acids. CDR1 and CDR2 (germline): MRHNA, SNTAGT. CDR3 amino acids: CASSDSTGGYNEQFF. In DNA form, the CDR3 reads TGTGCCAGCAGTGACTCGACAGGGGGCTACAATGAGCAGTTCTTC.

This clone appeared once. V and J are TRBV19 and TRBJ1-2; no firm D call. Deletions cut 2 bases from V and 4 bases from J, with 14 bases between. CDR1 and CDR2 from the germline V gene are LNHDA and SQIVND (reference sequence). The CDR3 consists of 15 residues. CDR3 DNA sequence: TGTGCCAGTAGTATACTCCTTGGCAGCGGCTATGGCTACACCTTC. Translated: CASSILLGSGYGYTF.

The V and J genes are TRBV7-3 and TRBJ1-1; TRBD1 aligns across 9 bases. Germline assignment: CDR1 SGHTA and CDR2 FQGTGA. The length of the CDR3 is 13 residues. With V trimmed by 3 bases and J by 7 bases, 3 bases remained unmatched. The CDR3 DNA is TGTGCCAGCAGCTTTACAGGGGGCAGTGAAGCTTTCTTT. It translates to CASSFTGGSEAFF.

DNA of the CDR3: TGTGCCAGCAGCTTAACCACAGGGGCGAACACTGAAGCTTTCTTT. Encoded protein: CASSLTTGANTEAFF. The V and J genes are TRBV7-2 and TRBJ1-1; 7 bases line up with TRBD1. The V segment lost 2 bases and the J segment 1 base; nucleotides outside the gene matches: 4. This CDR3 comprises 15 residues. Looked up from germline, CDR1 is SGHTA and CDR2 is FQGNSA.

The genes are TRBV3-1 (or the pseudogene TRBV3-2) and TRBJ1-2; D gene ambiguous. Germline CDR1 reads LGHDT; CDR2 reads YNNKEL (reference sequence). The CDR3 has 14 amino acids. V was trimmed by 0 bases and J by 8 bases, leaving 13 bases between them. CDR3 region: CASSQDLGRAGYTF. The CDR3 DNA is TGTGCCAGCAGCCAAGATCTGGGCCGCGCGGGCTACACCTTC.

The rearrangement links TRBV5-1 to TRBJ2-3; 8 bases are shared with TRBD2. This CDR3 contains 15 residues. Germline V lookup: CDR1 SGHRS, CDR2 YFSETQ. Losses at the gene ends were 1 base for V and 0 bases for J; bases not matched to a gene: 1. CDR3 in DNA: TGCGCCAGCAGCTTGACTAGCGGTAGCACAGATACGCAGTATTTT. It specifies CASSLTSGSTDTQYF.

The chain carries TRBV19 and TRBJ1-1, with TRBD1 identical over 7 bases. V shed 10 bases, J shed 2 bases, and the junction held 7 bases outside the gene matches. Germline CDR1 is LNHDA and CDR2 is SQIVND (reference sequence). This CDR3 is built from 13 residues. CDR3: CAIIDRDNTEAFF. As DNA, the CDR3 is TGTGCCATTATAGACAGGGACAACACTGAAGCTTTCTTT.

The gene calls are TRBV29-1 and TRBJ2-7, with 11 bases fitting TRBD2. The V segment lost 1 base and the J segment 2 bases; nucleotides outside the gene matches: 1. Per the germline V gene, CDR1 is SQVTM and CDR2 is ANQGSEA. The CDR3 spans 14 residues. CDR3 DNA sequence: TGCAGCGTTGAAGGTAGCGGGAGGGCCTACGAGCAGTACTTC. Amino acids: CSVEGSGRAYEQYF.

This chain links TRBV7-9 with TRBJ2-3; the match to TRBD1 covers 7 bases. The trim removed 10 bases at V and 3 bases at J, leaving 10 bases unmatched. The germline CDR1 and CDR2 sequences are SEHNR and FQNEAQ (reference sequence). The CDR3 has 14 residues. DNA for the CDR3: TGTGCCACCCGCAGGGGGTTTGTGACAGATACGCAGTATTTT. This encodes CATRRGFVTDTQYF.

This sequence joins TRBV19 and TRBJ2-2; D ambiguous. CDR1 is LNHDA, CDR2 SQIVND, per germline (reference sequence). V was pared by 5 bases and J by 7 bases, with 8 bases between. This CDR3 has 12 residues. The CDR3 reads CASSSRIGELFF. The CDR3 DNA is TGTGCCAGTAGTTCCCGGATCGGGGAGCTGTTTTTT.

The chain recombines TRBV19 with TRBJ2-5, with 7 bases fitting TRBD1. The CDR3 length is 15 residues. With V trimmed by 7 bases and J by 0 bases, 8 bases remained unmatched. Germline-derived CDR1 and CDR2 are LNHDA and SQIVND (reference sequence). The CDR3 region has the DNA TGTGCCAGTAAGGGGGACAGCCCGTACCAAGAGACCCAGTACTTC. This codes for CASKGDSPYQETQYF.

The genes are TRBV28 and TRBJ1-4, with a possible D match to TRBD1 (6 bases). Trimming left V 4 bases short and J 10 bases short, with 19 bases between. The CDR3 runs to 15 residues. The V gene's germline CDR1 is MDHEN and CDR2 SYDVKM. The CDR3 protein is CASSYAYRAAGKLFF. CDR3 nucleotides: TGTGCCAGCAGTTATGCATACAGGGCCGCTGGAAAACTGTTTTTT.

The V call is TRBV7-8, the J call TRBJ2-5, with TRBD2 identical over 11 bases. Germline V gene sequence: CDR1 SGHVS, CDR2 FQNEAQ. CDR3 size: 17 residues. The junction had 8 bases not matched to a gene; V was cut back by 5 bases and J by 0 bases. The CDR3, as DNA: TGTGCCAGCAGCCCGGGACTAGCGGACAGATACCAAGAGACCCAGTACTTC. Translating gives CASSPGLADRYQETQYF.

The rearrangement joins TRBV27 to TRBJ1-4, with 7 bases lining up with TRBD1. Unmatched junction bases numbered 8, after V lost 4 bases and J lost 0 bases. CDR3 size: 17 residues. Looked up from germline, CDR1 is MNHEY and CDR2 is SMNVEV (reference sequence). The CDR3 nucleotides read TGTGCCAGCAGTTCCCGGACAGGTCTTACAACTAATGAAAAACTGTTTTTT. It is translated as CASSSRTGLTTNEKLFF.

This clone was picked up one time. The genes are TRBV27 and TRBJ1-4; TRBD1 agrees at 12 bases. With V trimmed by 8 bases and J by 10 bases, 5 bases remained unmatched. This CDR3 spans 13 amino acids. Germline assignment: CDR1 MNHEY and CDR2 SMNVEV (reference sequence). CDR3 bases: TGTGCCAGCGGGGGGACAGGGGGCGGAAAACTGTTTTTT. Protein: CASGGTGGGKLFF.

The CDR3 reads CASGEQKAEQFF. The DNA for the CDR3 is TGTGCCAGCGGGGAACAGAAGGCGGAGCAGTTCTTC. The chain joins TRBV6-6 to TRBJ2-1; D not resolved. CDR3 size: 12 residues. The V end was cut by 8 bases, the J end by 10 bases, with 15 bases between. The germline gives CDR1 MNHNY, CDR2 SVGAGI (reference sequence).

The CDR3 spells CASSGQVNTEAFF. Here the CDR3 DNA reads TGTGCCAGTAGCGGACAGGTGAACACTGAAGCTTTCTTT. The chain links TRBV19 to TRBJ1-1, with 7 bases fitting TRBD1. CDR3 size: 13 residues. Losses at the gene ends were 6 bases for V and 0 bases for J; bases not matched to a gene: 1. CDR1 is LNHDA, CDR2 SQIVND, per germline (reference sequence).

The rearrangement joins TRBV9 to TRBJ2-7, with TRBD2 identical over 8 bases. The V segment lost 4 bases and the J segment 3 bases; nucleotides outside the gene matches: 9. From germline, CDR1 is SGDLS and CDR2 YYNGEE. CDR3 size: 15 residues. Here the CDR3 DNA reads TGTGCCAGCAGCCCCTCAGCGGGAGTCGACTACGAGCAGTACTTC. Its translation: CASSPSAGVDYEQYF.

The chain uses TRBV19 and TRBJ1-2, with TRBD1 identical over 9 bases. V gave up 9 bases and J gave up 4 bases; unmatched junction bases: 15. The germline V gene encodes CDR1 LNHDA and CDR2 SQIVND (reference sequence). The CDR3 has 16 residues. The CDR3 spells CASSGTGISQPYGYTF. The CDR3 nucleotides are TGTGCCAGCTCGGGGACAGGGATCTCTCAGCCCTATGGCTACACCTTC.

The chain is built from TRBV5-1 and TRBJ2-3, with 7 bases fitting TRBD1. V shed 4 bases, J shed 0 bases, and the junction held 5 bases outside the gene matches. Germline-derived CDR1 and CDR2 are SGHRS and YFSETQ. CDR3 length: 15 amino acids. CDR3 region: CASSRDRVSTDTQYF. The CDR3 region has the DNA TGCGCCAGCAGCCGAGACAGGGTGAGCACAGATACGCAGTATTTT.

V gene TRBV7-8 combines with J gene TRBJ2-5, with TRBD1 matching 8 bases. The ends lost 5 bases at V and 5 bases at J; junction bases unmatched: 10. The CDR3 has 15 residues. The germline CDR1 and CDR2 sequences are SGHVS and FQNEAQ. The DNA for the CDR3 is TGTGCCAGCAGCATCGGACAGGGCCTGCCCGAGACCCAGTACTTC. As protein: CASSIGQGLPETQYF.

The chain joins TRBV3-1 (or the pseudogene TRBV3-2) to TRBJ2-5; 11 nucleotides line up with TRBD2. The CDR3 consists of 16 residues. The J segment lost 6 bases and the V segment lost 5 bases, leaving 11 bases of the junction unmatched. The germline gives CDR1 LGHDT, CDR2 YNNKEL (reference sequence). This CDR3 reads CASSLNSGGAAQTQYF. The CDR3 bases are TGTGCCAGCAGCTTGAATAGCGGGGGGGCCGCGCAGACCCAGTACTTC.

A single count supports this clone. The chain is built from TRBV4-3 and TRBJ2-5; 7 bases are a match to TRBD1. This CDR3 has 14 residues. Per germline, CDR1 LGHNA and CDR2 YSLEER. The V and J ends lost 2 bases and 4 bases, in that order; junction bases with no gene match: 4. For the CDR3, the DNA is TGCGCCAGCAGCCAAAGACAGGGTGCAGAGACCCAGTACTTC. Its translation is CASSQRQGAETQYF.

V gene TRBV13 combines with J gene TRBJ2-1; either TRBD1 or TRBD2 may supply D (5 bases each). V shed 0 bases and J shed 8 bases, with 8 bases lying between them. CDR3 size: 13 residues. Germline lookup yields CDR1 PRHDT and CDR2 FYEKMQ (reference sequence). CDR3 nucleotides: TGTGCCAGCAGCTTAGGTGGGGACCATGAGCAGTTCTTC. Its protein is CASSLGGDHEQFF.